The 29 T cell receptor beta chains listed next were all sequenced from one sample in a study of OX40 agonist ivuxolimab in advanced cancers. Generated by immunoSEQ multiplex PCR, the TCRdb table keeps only in-frame clones and is missing some. The profile shows approximately 94,000 clones, approximately 91% of them singletons. The source was CD4+ or CD8+ T cells sorted from blood, collected in a trial of the OX40 agonist ivuxolimab. These receptors came from an adult with an advanced solid tumor such as melanoma, head and neck, liver or kidney cancer.

V and J are TRBV7-3 and TRBJ2-7, with D perhaps TRBD1 (6 bases). The CDR3 covers 11 residues. Germline V lookup: CDR1 SGHTA, CDR2 FQGTGA. V gave up 5 bases and J gave up 7 bases, with 9 bases separating them. The CDR3 loop reads CASSSGTEQYF. CDR3 nucleotide sequence: TGTGCCAGCAGCAGTGGGACAGAGCAGTACTTC.

CDR3 sequence (DNA): TGTGCCAGCAGGGCTACCCTGACAGATACGCAGTATTTT. It is translated as CASRATLTDTQYF. The chain couples TRBV6-5 to TRBJ2-3; no clear D gene. This CDR3 region has 13 residues. CDR1 and CDR2 from the germline V gene are MNHEY and SVGAGI. V lost 6 bases and J 3 bases, leaving 10 bases between the germline ends.

The V and J genes are TRBV7-9 and TRBJ2-1; D call uncertain. CDR3 length: 16 amino acids. Germline-derived CDR1 and CDR2 are SEHNR and FQNEAQ (reference sequence). V lost 4 bases and J lost 1, with 14 bases in between. The CDR3: CASSSFLPGSYNEQFF. For the CDR3, the DNA is TGTGCCAGCAGCTCTTTTTTGCCAGGATCCTACAATGAGCAGTTCTTC.

J is TRBJ1-6 and V is TRBV4-2; 9 nucleotides agree with TRBD1. V shed 1 base and J 1 base; nucleotides not matched to a gene: 14. The CDR3 totals 21 residues. Germline loops: CDR1 LGHNA, CDR2 YNFKEQ. DNA for the CDR3: TGTGCCAGCAGCCAAGCAAGAATGGGACAGGGCGATGGATCCTATAATTCACCCCTCCACTTT. It codes for CASSQARMGQGDGSYNSPLHF.

The chain is built from TRBV7-8 and TRBJ2-1; no clear D. The CDR3 has 11 residues. Germline V gene sequence: CDR1 SGHVS, CDR2 FQNEAQ. V shed 3 bases and J shed 8 bases, with 5 bases lying between them. CDR3 DNA sequence: TGTGCCAGCAGCTTCCGCGATGAGCAGTTCTTC. Protein: CASSFRDEQFF.

V and J are TRBV5-1 and TRBJ2-4; D perhaps matches TRBD2 (5 bases). Trimming left V 0 bases short and J 9 bases short, with 10 bases between. Germline-derived CDR1 and CDR2 are SGHRS and YFSETQ. The CDR3 consists of 13 residues. Here the CDR3 reads CASSLAGFGIQYF. CDR3 in DNA: TGCGCCAGCAGCTTGGCGGGGTTCGGCATTCAGTACTTC.

The chain combines TRBV6-6 with TRBJ2-7; the D is unclear. Deletions cut 2 bases from V and 7 bases from J, with 6 bases between. CDR3 length: 11 amino acids. Germline V lookup: CDR1 MNHNY, CDR2 SVGAGI (reference sequence). CDR3: CASSYVGEQYF. The CDR3 coding sequence is TGTGCCAGCAGTTACGTGGGGGAGCAGTACTTC.

This chain uses TRBV19 with TRBJ1-2; D call uncertain. Germline V lookup: CDR1 LNHDA, CDR2 SQIVND (reference sequence). V lost 7 bases to trimming and J lost 5 bases, with 17 bases between them. The CDR3 runs to 14 residues. The CDR3 DNA reads TGTGCCAGTAACCCGTATTGGCAGGCGTATGGCTACACCTTC. This translates into CASNPYWQAYGYTF.

V and J are TRBV5-1 and TRBJ2-5; the D is unclear. Per the germline V gene, CDR1 is SGHRS and CDR2 is YFSETQ. CDR3 length equals 12 residues. Trimming removed 2 bases at V and 5 bases at J, with 7 bases between. DNA for the CDR3: TGCGCCAGCAGCTTCGCAAGGGAGACCCAGTACTTC. As protein: CASSFARETQYF.

This chain links TRBV29-1 with TRBJ2-1; 14 nucleotides line up with TRBD2. There are 13 residues in the CDR3. Germline V CDR1 and CDR2: SQVTM, ANQGSEA. V dropped 7 bases and J dropped 7; count of bases not matched to a gene: 3. CDR3 amino acids: CSEGTSGRNEQFF. The DNA of the CDR3 is TGCAGCGAGGGGACTAGCGGGAGAAATGAGCAGTTCTTC.

The V call is TRBV11-1, the J call TRBJ2-7; the match to TRBD1 covers 7 bases. In germline, CDR1 is SGHAT, CDR2 FQDESV (reference sequence). The CDR3 covers 14 residues. Losses at the gene ends were 5 bases for V and 5 bases for J; bases not matched to a gene: 9. The CDR3 here is CASSQQRQGHEQYF. The CDR3 coding sequence is TGTGCCAGCAGCCAACAACGACAGGGTCACGAGCAGTACTTC. Full variable domain (remainder filled in from reference TRBV11-1 and TRBJ2-7): EAEVAQSPRYKITEKSQAVAFWCDPISGHATLYWYRQILGQGPELLVQFQDESVVDDSQLPKDRFSAERLKGVDSTLKIQPAELGDSAMYLCASSQQRQGHEQYFGPGTRLTVT.

The J gene is TRBJ1-5, the V gene TRBV19; tentative D call: TRBD1 (5 bases). The CDR3 loop spans 15 amino acids. Trimming left V 2 bases short and J 2 bases short, with 10 bases between. Germline V gene data show CDR1 as LNHDA and CDR2 as SQIVND (reference sequence). The CDR3 DNA follows: TGTGCCAGTAGTATATGGGGGACCCGCAATCAGCCCCAGCATTTT. Amino acids: CASSIWGTRNQPQHF.

CDR3 in amino acids: CASSNGDRYYEQYF. The CDR3 DNA sequence: TGTGCCAGCAGTAATGGGGACCGGTACTACGAGCAGTACTTC. The J gene is TRBJ2-7, the V gene TRBV28; D could derive from TRBD1 or TRBD2 (5 bases each). From germline, CDR1 is MDHEN and CDR2 SYDVKM. V was pared by 5 bases and J by 3 bases, with 14 bases between. The length of the CDR3 is 14 residues.

This chain joins TRBV5-1 and TRBJ1-1; a weak D match, TRBD1 (5 bases). Trimming stripped 2 bases from V and 5 bases from J, with 19 bases between. The length of the CDR3 is 16 residues. Germline CDR1 reads SGHRS; CDR2 reads YFSETQ. The CDR3 DNA sequence: TGCGCCAGCAGCTTCGGGGCAGGCCAGGCGGGAACTGAAGCTTTCTTT. Protein: CASSFGAGQAGTEAFF. Complete variable domain (other parts from reference TRBV5-1 and TRBJ1-1): KAGVTQTPRYLIKTRGQQVTLSCSPISGHRSVSWYQQTPGQGLQFLFEYFSETQRNKGNFPGRFSGRQFSNSRSEMNVSTLELGDSALYLCASSFGAGQAGTEAFFGQGTRLTVV.

The J gene is TRBJ2-7, the V gene TRBV19; 9 positions match TRBD2. The J segment lost 2 bases and the V segment lost 7 bases, leaving 12 bases of the junction unmatched. Germline CDR1 and CDR2: LNHDA and SQIVND (reference sequence). The CDR3 length is 16 residues. DNA of the CDR3: TGTGCCAGTAAAAGTGGTAGCGGGAGTTCGGCCTACGAGCAGTACTTC. This codes for CASKSGSGSSAYEQYF.

The gene calls are TRBV7-3 and TRBJ1-2; no definite D call. CDR1 is SGHTA, CDR2 FQGTGA, per germline. The CDR3 loop spans 16 amino acids. The V end was cut by 0 bases, the J end by 1 base, with 12 bases between. The CDR3 nucleotides are TGTGCCAGCAGCTTAACTTCTTCAGAAGTTAACTATGGCTACACCTTC. Protein sequence: CASSLTSSEVNYGYTF. Supplemented by reference TRBV7-3 and TRBJ1-2, the full variable domain reads GAGVSQTPSNKVTEKGKYVELRCDPISGHTALYWYRQSLGQGPEFLIYFQGTGAADDSGLPNDRFFAVRPEGSVSTLKIQRTERGDSAVYLCASSLTSSEVNYGYTFGSGTRLTVV.

The chain carries TRBV29-1 and TRBJ1-1; no clear D gene. Germline lookup yields CDR1 SQVTM and CDR2 ANQGSEA. With 5 bases removed from V and 1 base from J, the gap between germline ends came to 8 bases. The CDR3 loop spans 12 amino acids. CDR3 in DNA: TGCAGCGTTAAGCCATCGAACACTGAAGCTTTCTTT. Amino acid sequence: CSVKPSNTEAFF. Drawing the rest from reference TRBV29-1 and TRBJ1-1, the complete variable domain is SAVISQKPSRDICQRGTSLTIQCQVDSQVTMMFWYRQQPGQSLTLIATANQGSEATYESGFVIDKFPISRPNLTFSTLTVSNMSPEDSSIYLCSVKPSNTEAFFGQGTRLTVV.

The rearrangement uses TRBV28 and TRBJ1-3; no reliable D call. Trimming removed 7 bases from V and 0 bases from J, with 13 bases in between. The CDR3 length is 15 residues. Germline V lookup: CDR1 MDHEN, CDR2 SYDVKM. The CDR3 loop is CASTPPGISGNTIYF. Here the CDR3 DNA reads TGTGCCAGCACCCCACCAGGTATCTCTGGAAACACCATATATTTT.

A single count supports this clone. The chain joins TRBV19 to TRBJ1-2, with D possibly being TRBD1 (5 bases). This CDR3 contains 14 residues. The germline V and J ends were trimmed by 5 bases and 4 bases, with 14 bases remaining between them. Germline loops: CDR1 LNHDA, CDR2 SQIVND (reference sequence). CDR3 residues: CASSRQTSSYGYTF. CDR3 sequence (DNA): TGTGCCAGTAGTCGACAGACGTCGAGCTATGGCTACACCTTC.

The V and J genes are TRBV9 and TRBJ1-4; 12 bases are a match to TRBD1. CDR1 and CDR2 from the germline V gene are SGDLS and YYNGEE. The CDR3 has 16 residues. V gave up 0 bases and J gave up 7 bases; unmatched junction bases: 4. The CDR3 sequence is CASSVAKGQGAEKLFF. The CDR3 coding sequence is TGTGCCAGCAGCGTAGCTAAGGGACAGGGGGCTGAAAAACTGTTTTTT.

The chain links TRBV6-5 to TRBJ2-5; 7 bases align to TRBD1. V shed 4 bases, J shed 4 bases, and the junction held 12 bases outside the gene matches. Germline values: CDR1 MNHEY, CDR2 SVGAGI. The CDR3 totals 16 residues. DNA of the CDR3: TGTGCCAGCAGTTTGTTTGCCGGGACAGCTAGAGAGACCCAGTACTTC. This codes for CASSLFAGTARETQYF.

The chain carries TRBV5-1 and TRBJ1-2; a possible D gene is TRBD1 (6 bases). The germline V gene encodes CDR1 SGHRS and CDR2 YFSETQ. The ends were cut back, 4 bases at V and 0 bases at J, with 10 bases in the middle. CDR3 length: 14 amino acids. The chain's CDR3 is CASSRTDANYGYTF. In DNA, the CDR3 is TGCGCCAGCAGCCGGACAGACGCTAACTATGGCTACACCTTC.

The V and J genes are TRBV30 and TRBJ2-5; D possibly corresponds to TRBD1 (5 bases). Trimming stripped 4 bases from V and 0 bases from J, with 9 bases between. The germline V gene encodes CDR1 GTSNPN and CDR2 SVGIG (reference sequence). This CDR3 has 13 amino acids. CDR3 protein: CAWTPRDQETQYF. Written as DNA, the CDR3 is TGTGCCTGGACCCCCAGGGACCAAGAGACCCAGTACTTC. Complete variable domain (other parts from reference TRBV30 and TRBJ2-5): SQTIHQWPATLVQPVGSPLSLECTVEGTSNPNLYWYRQAAGRGLQLLFYSVGIGQISSEVPQNLSASRPQDRQFILSSKKLLLSDSGFYLCAWTPRDQETQYFGPGTRLLVL.

The table lists this clone with a count of one. The chain has TRBV6-1 and TRBJ2-7; D is undetermined. The length of the CDR3 is 13 residues. Germline CDR1 is MNHNS and CDR2 is SASEGT. V dropped 0 bases and J dropped 3 bases, with 6 bases sitting between them. Here the CDR3 reads CASSEAFNYEQYF. The CDR3 DNA sequence: TGTGCCAGCAGTGAAGCCTTCAACTACGAGCAGTACTTC.

This chain joins TRBV7-2 and TRBJ2-5; 10 nucleotides match TRBD1. Germline CDR1 is SGHTA and CDR2 is FQGNSA. Unmatched junction bases numbered 7, after V lost 1 base and J lost 8 bases. The CDR3 has 15 amino acids. CDR3 loop: CASSLGATTGGTQYF. The CDR3 DNA sequence: TGTGCCAGCAGCTTAGGGGCCACGACAGGGGGCACCCAGTACTTC.

The CDR3 nucleotides are TGCAGTGCTGGCCGGGGGTTTGGCTACACCTTC. It specifies CSAGRGFGYTF. The chain couples TRBV20-1 to TRBJ1-2; the D gene is possibly TRBD1 (5 bases). Germline lookup yields CDR1 DFQATT and CDR2 SNEGSKA (reference sequence). V was pared by 5 bases and J by 7 bases, with 11 bases between. CDR3 length: 11 residues.

The V gene is TRBV7-3, the J gene TRBJ1-1; no clear D. The CDR3 is made up of 14 amino acids. Germline V gene sequence: CDR1 SGHTA, CDR2 FQGTGA. The ends were cut back, 0 bases at V and 4 bases at J, with 9 bases in the middle. The CDR3 here is CASSLTRGSTEAFF. The CDR3 bases are TGTGCCAGCAGCTTAACTCGGGGTAGCACTGAAGCTTTCTTT.

V and J are TRBV6-1 and TRBJ2-7; D unresolved. Trimming took off 3 bases at V and 3 bases at J, with 15 bases between the two ends. The CDR3 consists of 15 residues. The V gene's germline CDR1 is MNHNS and CDR2 SASEGT. The CDR3: CASSEAGLKVYEQYF. DNA for the CDR3: TGTGCCAGCAGTGAGGCCGGGCTTAAGGTCTACGAGCAGTACTTC.

This clone came up once. The chain employs TRBV11-1 and TRBJ1-1; D remains unclear. The V end was cut by 3 bases, the J end by 0 bases, with 8 bases between. This CDR3 has 14 amino acids. CDR1 and CDR2 (germline): SGHAT, FQDESV (reference sequence). CDR3 loop: CASSFRDLNTEAFF. CDR3 DNA: TGTGCCAGCAGCTTCAGAGATTTGAACACTGAAGCTTTCTTT. The whole variable domain, remainder taken from reference TRBV11-1 and TRBJ1-1, is EAEVAQSPRYKITEKSQAVAFWCDPISGHATLYWYRQILGQGPELLVQFQDESVVDDSQLPKDRFSAERLKGVDSTLKIQPAELGDSAMYLCASSFRDLNTEAFFGQGTRLTVV.